One T cell receptor (beta chain) is described in this entry. Antigen: not known. As for time point: newly diagnosed GD, antithyroid drugs for less than 3 months. RNA extracted from PBMCs served as the sequencing template. The source of the sample is a study of regulatory T cells in long-lasting Graves disease. For TCR beta, libraries came from iRepertoire HTBI primers and Arm-PCR of CDR3 regions. TCRdb reprocessed the multiplex PCR reads via MiXCR and lists one record per CDR3 protein. The sample has about 430,000 distinct CDR3 sequences, over 14% seen once. The germline V gene encodes CDR1 MNHEY and CDR2 SVGAGI. This CDR3 spans 13 amino acids. V lost 2 bases to trimming and J lost 7 bases, with 12 bases between them. The study, taken as a whole, reports: Fewer public clonotypes were shared by new patients (roughly 970) than by persistent patients (roughly 2,600).

These data were also filed under a second study, of T cells in Graves' hyperthyroidism and ophthalmopathy. From that report: The authors' 13 V-J model separated ophthalmopathy from stable hyperthyroidism.

V usage is TRBV6-5 and J usage is TRBJ2-7; D remains unclear. The sequence was obtained from a woman aged 40 to 50 with Graves disease. The starting material was peripheral blood mononuclear cells (PBMCs), obtained at new diagnosis, from a patient treated with antithyroid drugs. In DNA, the CDR3 is TGTGCCAGCAGTTACGGCCAAAATTCGGAGCAGTACTTC. Translating it yields CASSYGQNSEQYF.